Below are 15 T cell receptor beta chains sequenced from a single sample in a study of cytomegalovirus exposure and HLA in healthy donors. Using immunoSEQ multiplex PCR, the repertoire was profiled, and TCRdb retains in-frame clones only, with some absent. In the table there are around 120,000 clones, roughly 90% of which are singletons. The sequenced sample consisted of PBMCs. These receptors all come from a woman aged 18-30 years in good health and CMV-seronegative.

Written as DNA, the CDR3 is TGTGCCAGCAGTGATTGGGACAGTGAAAAACTGTTTTTT. Its protein is CASSDWDSEKLFF. This chain joins TRBV2 and TRBJ1-4, with 7 nucleotides matching TRBD1. CDR1 SNHLY and CDR2 FYNNEI come from the germline V gene. Trimming took 3 bases from V and 7 from J; bases not matched to a gene: 2. This CDR3 is 13 amino acids long.

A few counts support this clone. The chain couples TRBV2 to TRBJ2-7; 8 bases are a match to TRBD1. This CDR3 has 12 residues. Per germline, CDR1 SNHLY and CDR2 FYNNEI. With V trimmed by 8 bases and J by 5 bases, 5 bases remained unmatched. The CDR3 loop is CASGTGLDEQYF. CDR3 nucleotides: TGTGCCAGCGGGACAGGTCTGGACGAGCAGTACTTC.

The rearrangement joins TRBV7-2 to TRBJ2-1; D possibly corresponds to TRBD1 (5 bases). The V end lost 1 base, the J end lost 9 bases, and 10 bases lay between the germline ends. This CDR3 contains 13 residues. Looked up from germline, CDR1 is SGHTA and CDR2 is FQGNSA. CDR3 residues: CASSLEGLFEQFF. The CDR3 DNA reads TGTGCCAGCAGCTTAGAGGGGCTTTTTGAGCAGTTCTTC.

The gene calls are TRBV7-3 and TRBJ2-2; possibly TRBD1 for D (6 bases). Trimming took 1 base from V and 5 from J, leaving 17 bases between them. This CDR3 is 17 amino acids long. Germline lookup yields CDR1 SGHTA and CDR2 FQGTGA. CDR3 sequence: CASSLKRKQGTTGELFF. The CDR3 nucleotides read TGTGCCAGCAGCTTAAAAAGGAAACAGGGTACAACCGGGGAGCTGTTTTTT.

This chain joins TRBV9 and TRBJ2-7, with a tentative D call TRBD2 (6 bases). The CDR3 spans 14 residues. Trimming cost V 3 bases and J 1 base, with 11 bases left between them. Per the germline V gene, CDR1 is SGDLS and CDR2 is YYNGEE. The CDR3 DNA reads TGTGCCAGCAGCGGGGGGGACGCATCCTACGAGCAGTACTTC. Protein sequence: CASSGGDASYEQYF.

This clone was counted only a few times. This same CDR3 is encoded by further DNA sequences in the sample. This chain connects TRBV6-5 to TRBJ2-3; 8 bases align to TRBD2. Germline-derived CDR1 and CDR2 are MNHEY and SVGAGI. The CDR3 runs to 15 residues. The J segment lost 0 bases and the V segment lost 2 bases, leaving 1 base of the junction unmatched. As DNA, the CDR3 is TGTGCCAGCAGTTACACTAGCGGTAGCACAGATACGCAGTATTTT. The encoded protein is CASSYTSGSTDTQYF.

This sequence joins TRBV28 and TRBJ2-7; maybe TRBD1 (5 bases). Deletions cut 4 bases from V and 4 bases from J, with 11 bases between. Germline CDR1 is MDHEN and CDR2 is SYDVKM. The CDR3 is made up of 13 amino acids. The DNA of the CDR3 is TGTGCCAGCAGTTATCCCAGGGTATACGAGCAGTACTTC. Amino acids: CASSYPRVYEQYF.

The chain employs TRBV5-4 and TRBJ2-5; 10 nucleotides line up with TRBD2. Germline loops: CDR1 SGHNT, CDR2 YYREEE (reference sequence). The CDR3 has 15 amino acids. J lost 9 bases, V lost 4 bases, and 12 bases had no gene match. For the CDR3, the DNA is TGTGCCAGCAGCCCCGGGACTAGCGAGGTCTTGGCCCAGTACTTC. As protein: CASSPGTSEVLAQYF.

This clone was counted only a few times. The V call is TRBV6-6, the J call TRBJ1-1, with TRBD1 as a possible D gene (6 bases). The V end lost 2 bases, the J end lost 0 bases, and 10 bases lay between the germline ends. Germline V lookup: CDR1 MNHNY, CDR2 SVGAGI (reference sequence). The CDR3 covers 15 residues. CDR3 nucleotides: TGTGCCAGCAGTTACGTACAGGGTTTGAACACTGAAGCTTTCTTT. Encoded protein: CASSYVQGLNTEAFF.

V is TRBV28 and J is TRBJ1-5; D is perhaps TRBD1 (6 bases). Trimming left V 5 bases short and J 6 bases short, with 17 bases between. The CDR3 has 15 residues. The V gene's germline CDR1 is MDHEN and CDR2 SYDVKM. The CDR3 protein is CASSRRLTGRQPQHF. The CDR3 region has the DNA TGTGCCAGCAGTAGACGCCTGACAGGTCGTCAGCCCCAGCATTTT.

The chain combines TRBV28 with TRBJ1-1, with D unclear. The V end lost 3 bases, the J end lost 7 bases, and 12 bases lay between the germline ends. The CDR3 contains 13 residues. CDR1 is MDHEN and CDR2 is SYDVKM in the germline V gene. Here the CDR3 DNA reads TGTGCCAGCAGTTTTGCGGCCCCTTTTGAAGCTTTCTTT. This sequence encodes CASSFAAPFEAFF.

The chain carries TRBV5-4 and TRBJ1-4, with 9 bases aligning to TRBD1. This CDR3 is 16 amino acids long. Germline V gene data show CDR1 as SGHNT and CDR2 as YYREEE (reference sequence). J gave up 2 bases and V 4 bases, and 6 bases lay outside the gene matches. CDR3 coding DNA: TGTGCCAGCAGCCGGGACAGGGACCTCACTAATGAAAAACTGTTTTTT. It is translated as CASSRDRDLTNEKLFF.

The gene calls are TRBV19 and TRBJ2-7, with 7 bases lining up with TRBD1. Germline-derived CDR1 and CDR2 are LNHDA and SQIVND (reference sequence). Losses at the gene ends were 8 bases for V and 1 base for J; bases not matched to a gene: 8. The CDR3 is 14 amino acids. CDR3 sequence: CASSSRGLSYEQYF. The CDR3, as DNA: TGTGCCAGTTCCTCGAGGGGGCTATCCTACGAGCAGTACTTC. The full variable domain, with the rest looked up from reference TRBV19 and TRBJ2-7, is DGGITQSPKYLFRKEGQNVTLSCEQNLNHDAMYWYRQDPGQGLRLIYYSQIVNDFQKGDIAEGYSVSREKKESFPLTVTSAQKNPTAFYLCASSSRGLSYEQYFGPGTRLTVT.

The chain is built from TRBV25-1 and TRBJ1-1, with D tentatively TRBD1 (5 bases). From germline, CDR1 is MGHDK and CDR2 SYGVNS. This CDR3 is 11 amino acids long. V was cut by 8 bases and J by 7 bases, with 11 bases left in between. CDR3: CASWGGGEAFF. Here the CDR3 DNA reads TGTGCCAGCTGGGGCGGGGGTGAAGCTTTCTTT.

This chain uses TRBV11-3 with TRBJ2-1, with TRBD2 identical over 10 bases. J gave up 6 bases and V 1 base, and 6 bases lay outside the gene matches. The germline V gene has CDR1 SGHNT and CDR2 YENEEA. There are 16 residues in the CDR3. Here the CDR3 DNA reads TGTGCCAGCAGCTTAGCCGCTAGCGGGAGACCCAATGAGCAGTTCTTC. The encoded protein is CASSLAASGRPNEQFF.